Here is one TCR beta chain with its context. This clone was counted a few times. Its antigen specificity is not known. No clone much larger than this one lies a single base away; base qualities are absent. Other DNA sequences in the sample encode the same CDR3. The data were taken from a study of blood T cell repertoires in COVID-19 (dated by TCRdb to about 2020). Background on the whole study: Samples from collaborators originated in the United States, Italy and Spain and spanned both the acute and convalescent phases of COVID-19. The material from the prospective study consisted of cDNA or gDNA derived from T cells, B-cell-depleted T cells, or PBMCs. The dataset comprised deeply sampled blood TCRbeta repertoires from subjects exposed to, actively infected with, or recovered from COVID-19. The repertoires were released in a freely available public database meant as a resource for research on the immune response to SARS-CoV-2. Samples came from the ongoing ImmuneRACE study (first 160 participants) plus 1,254 subjects from 6 global collaborators. A de-identified subject ID, COVID-19 status, age in years and sex were almost always included in the sample metadata. Where available, HLA class I and class II types were taken from metadata supplied by the sample provider and were not determined by assay-based typing. The full study reports these points: How much clinical and demographic metadata was included differed by source and by participant, and the metadata was provided uncurated.

The immunoSEQ Assay, a bias-controlled multiplex PCR, was used to amplify TCRbeta CDR3 regions from genomic DNA. In the source study's methods: Within the assay, amplification of reference gene primers was used to estimate how many nucleated cells each sample contained. To quantify the absolute abundance of each unique TCRbeta CDR3 rearrangement, sequence reads were collapsed and filtered. For each sample, productive Simpson clonality was calculated by taking the square root of Simpson's diversity index across productive rearrangements. Here the immuneACCESS table is served through TCRdb, limited to in-frame sequences with V and J called. Missing clones are a known gap in these copies; in checked studies unresolved V genes cover under half, and the rest lacks a known reason. The V and J calls and the clone size are those of that table, but D and trimming were determined from the DNA. For this sample the table gives 250,000 to 350,000 clones, of which around 83% were detected only once. The ten largest make up around 1.2% of the sample.

The CDR3 sequence holds 14 residues, the cysteine and phenylalanine included. Just the 42-base CDR3 DNA is kept, in frame starting at base 1. CDR1 and CDR2 were assigned from the germline V gene as SGHAT and FQNNGV. Trimmed from V: 3 bases; trimmed from J: 7 bases; junction bases lacking a gene match: 0. Collaborating institutions collected whole blood in K2EDTA tubes following their own protocols. Collaborator samples were shipped for TCRbeta analysis as frozen whole blood, isolated PBMCs, or DNA extracted from either sample type. This receptor was taken from a woman aged 45-65 years with acute or convalescent COVID-19. This receptor chain uses TRBV11-2 and TRBJ1-4; 12 junctional bases match TRBD1. The specimen was peripheral blood. The CDR3 is CASSLGQGAEKLFF. The bases are TGTGCCAGCAGCTTGGGACAGGGGGCTGAAAAACTGTTTTTT.